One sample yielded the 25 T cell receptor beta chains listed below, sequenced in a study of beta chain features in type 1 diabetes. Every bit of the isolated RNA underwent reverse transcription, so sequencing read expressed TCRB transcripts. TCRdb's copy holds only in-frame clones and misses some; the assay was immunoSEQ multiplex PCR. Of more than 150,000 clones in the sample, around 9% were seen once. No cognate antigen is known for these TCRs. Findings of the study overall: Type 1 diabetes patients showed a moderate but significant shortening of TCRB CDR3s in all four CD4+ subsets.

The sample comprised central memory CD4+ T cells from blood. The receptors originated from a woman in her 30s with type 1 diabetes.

The CDR3 nucleotides are TGTGCCAGCAGCGTAGAGGACTCGACAGATACGCAGTATTTT. Translated: CASSVEDSTDTQYF. The rearrangement uses TRBV9 and TRBJ2-3; D perhaps matches TRBD2 (5 bases). CDR3 length equals 14 residues. V dropped 0 bases and J dropped 3 bases, with 8 bases sitting between them. Germline V gene data show CDR1 as SGDLS and CDR2 as YYNGEE.

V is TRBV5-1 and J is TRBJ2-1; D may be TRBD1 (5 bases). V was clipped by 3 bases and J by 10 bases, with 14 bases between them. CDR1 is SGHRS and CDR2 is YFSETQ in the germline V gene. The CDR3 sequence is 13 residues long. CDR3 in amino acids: CASSSIGSGEQFF. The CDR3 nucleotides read TGCGCCAGCAGCTCGATAGGGTCAGGGGAGCAGTTCTTC.

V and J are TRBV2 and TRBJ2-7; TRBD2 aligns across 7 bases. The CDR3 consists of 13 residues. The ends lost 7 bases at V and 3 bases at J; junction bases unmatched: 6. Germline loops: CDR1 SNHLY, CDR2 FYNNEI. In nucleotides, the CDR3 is TGTGCCAGCAAGGGAGGGTTGATCTACGAGCAGTACTTC. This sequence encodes CASKGGLIYEQYF.

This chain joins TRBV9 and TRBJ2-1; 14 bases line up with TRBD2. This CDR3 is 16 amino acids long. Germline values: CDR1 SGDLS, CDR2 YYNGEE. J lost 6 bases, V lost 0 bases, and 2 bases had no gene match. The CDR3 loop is CASSVAGLAGVNEQFF. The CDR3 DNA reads TGTGCCAGCAGCGTAGCGGGACTAGCGGGAGTCAATGAGCAGTTCTTC.

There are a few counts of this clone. CDR3 nucleotides: TGCGCCAGCAGCCAATTAGCGGACCCTAGGGAGCAGTACTTC. This encodes CASSQLADPREQYF. The gene calls are TRBV4-1 and TRBJ2-7; weak D call: TRBD2 (6 bases). This CDR3 has 14 residues. CDR1 MGHRA and CDR2 YSYEKL come from the germline V gene. Trimming left V 2 bases short and J 7 bases short, with 15 bases between.

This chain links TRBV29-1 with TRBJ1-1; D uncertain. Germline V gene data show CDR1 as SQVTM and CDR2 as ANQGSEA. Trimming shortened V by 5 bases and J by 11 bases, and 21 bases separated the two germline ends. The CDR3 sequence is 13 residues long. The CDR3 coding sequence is TGCAGCGTTAATGTTGGAGGAAGCTGGGAGGCTTTCTTT. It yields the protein CSVNVGGSWEAFF.

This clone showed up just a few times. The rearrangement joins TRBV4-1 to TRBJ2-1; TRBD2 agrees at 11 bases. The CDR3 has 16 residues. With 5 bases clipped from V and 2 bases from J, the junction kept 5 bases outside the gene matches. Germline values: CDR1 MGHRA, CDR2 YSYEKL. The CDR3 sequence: CASSMGLAETYNEQFF. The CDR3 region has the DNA TGCGCCAGCAGCATGGGACTAGCGGAAACCTACAATGAGCAGTTCTTC.

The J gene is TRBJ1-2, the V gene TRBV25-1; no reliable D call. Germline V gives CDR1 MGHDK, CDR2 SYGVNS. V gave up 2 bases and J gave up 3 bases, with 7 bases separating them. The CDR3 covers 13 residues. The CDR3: CASSEAGDYGYTF. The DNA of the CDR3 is TGTGCCAGCAGTGAAGCAGGTGACTATGGCTACACCTTC.

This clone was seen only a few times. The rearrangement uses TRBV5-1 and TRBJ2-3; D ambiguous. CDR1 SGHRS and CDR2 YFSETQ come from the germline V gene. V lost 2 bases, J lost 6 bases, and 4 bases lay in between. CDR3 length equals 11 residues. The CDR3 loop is CASSFGDTQYF. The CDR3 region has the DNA TGCGCCAGCAGCTTCGGGGATACGCAGTATTTT.

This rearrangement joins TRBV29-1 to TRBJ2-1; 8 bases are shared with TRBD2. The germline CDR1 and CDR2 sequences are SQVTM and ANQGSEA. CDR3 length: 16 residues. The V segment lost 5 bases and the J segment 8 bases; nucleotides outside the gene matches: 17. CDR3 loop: CSVPRGGGTSGDEQFF. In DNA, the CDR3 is TGCAGCGTTCCCCGGGGCGGTGGGACTAGTGGCGATGAGCAGTTCTTC.

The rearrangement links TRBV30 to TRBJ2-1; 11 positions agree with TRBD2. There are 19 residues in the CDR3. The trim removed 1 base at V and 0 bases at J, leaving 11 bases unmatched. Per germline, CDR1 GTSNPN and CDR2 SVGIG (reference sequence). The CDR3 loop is CAWSASRTSGPYSYNEQFF. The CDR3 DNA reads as TGTGCCTGGAGTGCTTCCAGGACTAGCGGGCCATACTCCTACAATGAGCAGTTCTTC.

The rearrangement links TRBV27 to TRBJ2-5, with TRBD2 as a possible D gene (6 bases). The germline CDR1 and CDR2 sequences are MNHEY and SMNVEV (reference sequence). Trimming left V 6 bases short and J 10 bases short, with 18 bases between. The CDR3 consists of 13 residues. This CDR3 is CASSKGGNIGQYF. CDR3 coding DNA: TGTGCCAGCAGCAAAGGAGGGAACATCGGCCAGTACTTC.

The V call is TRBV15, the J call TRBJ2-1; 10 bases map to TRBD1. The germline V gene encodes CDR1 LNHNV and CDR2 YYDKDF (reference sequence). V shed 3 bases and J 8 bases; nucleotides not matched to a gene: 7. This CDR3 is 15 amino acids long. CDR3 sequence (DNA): TGTGCCACCAGCAGGAGGGGACAGGGGATGGATGAGCAGTTCTTC. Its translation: CATSRRGQGMDEQFF.

The CDR3 region has the DNA TGTGCCAGCAGTTCAGGGATGGACTATGGCTACACCTTC. Translation: CASSSGMDYGYTF. The chain joins TRBV2 to TRBJ1-2; D perhaps matches TRBD1 (5 bases). The CDR3 contains 13 residues. Germline V lookup: CDR1 SNHLY, CDR2 FYNNEI. The germline V and J ends were trimmed by 5 bases and 3 bases, with 10 bases remaining between them.

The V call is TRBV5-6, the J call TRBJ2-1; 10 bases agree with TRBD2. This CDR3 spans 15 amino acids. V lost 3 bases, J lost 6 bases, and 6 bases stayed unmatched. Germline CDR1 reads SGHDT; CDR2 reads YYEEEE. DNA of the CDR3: TGTGCCAGCAGCTCACAACGGACTAGCGGCAATGAGCAGTTCTTC. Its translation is CASSSQRTSGNEQFF. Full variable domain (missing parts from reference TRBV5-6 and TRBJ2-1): DAGVTQSPTHLIKTRGQQVTLRCSPKSGHDTVSWYQQALGQGPQFIFQYYEEEERQRGNFPDRFSGHQFPNYSSELNVNALLLGDSALYLCASSSQRTSGNEQFFGPGTRLTVL.

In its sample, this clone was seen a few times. The CDR3 DNA is TGTGCCAGCAGCCCCCATCAGGCCACCTACGAGCAGTACTTC. Protein product: CASSPHQATYEQYF. The V and J genes are TRBV11-3 and TRBJ2-7; D is ambiguous. From germline, CDR1 is SGHNT and CDR2 YENEEA. V was shortened by 5 bases and J by 2 bases, with 13 bases between the two germline ends. The CDR3 runs to 14 residues.

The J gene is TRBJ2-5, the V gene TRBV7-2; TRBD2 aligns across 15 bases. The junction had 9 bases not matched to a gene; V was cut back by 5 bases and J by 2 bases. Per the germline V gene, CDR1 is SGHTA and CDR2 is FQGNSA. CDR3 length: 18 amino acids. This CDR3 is CASSRNLGLAGGQETQYF. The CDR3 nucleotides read TGTGCCAGCAGCCGCAACCTTGGACTAGCGGGAGGGCAAGAGACCCAGTACTTC.

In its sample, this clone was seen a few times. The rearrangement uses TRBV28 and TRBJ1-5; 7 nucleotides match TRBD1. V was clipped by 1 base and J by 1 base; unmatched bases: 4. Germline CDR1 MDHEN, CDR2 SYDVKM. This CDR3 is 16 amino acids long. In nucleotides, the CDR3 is TGTGCCAGCAGTTTATCGCCGGGACAGAGCAATCAGCCCCAGCATTTT. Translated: CASSLSPGQSNQPQHF.

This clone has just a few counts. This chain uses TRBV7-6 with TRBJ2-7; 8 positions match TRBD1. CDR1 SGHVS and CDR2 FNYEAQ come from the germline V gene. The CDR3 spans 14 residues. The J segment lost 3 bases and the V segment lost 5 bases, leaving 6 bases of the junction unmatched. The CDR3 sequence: CASSPGTGNYEQYF. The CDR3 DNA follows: TGTGCCAGCAGCCCCGGGACAGGAAACTACGAGCAGTACTTC. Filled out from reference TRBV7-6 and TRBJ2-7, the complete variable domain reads GAGVSQSPRYKVTKRGQDVALRCDPISGHVSLYWYRQALGQGPEFLTYFNYEAQQDKSGLPNDRFSAERPEGSISTLTIQRTEQRDSAMYRCASSPGTGNYEQYFGPGTRLTVT.

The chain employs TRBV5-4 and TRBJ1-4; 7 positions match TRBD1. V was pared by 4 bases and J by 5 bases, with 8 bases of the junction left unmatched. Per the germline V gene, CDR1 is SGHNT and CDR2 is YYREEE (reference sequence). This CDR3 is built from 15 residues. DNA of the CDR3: TGTGCCAGCAGCACCGGGACAGATGCCAATGAAAAACTGTTTTTT. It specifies CASSTGTDANEKLFF.

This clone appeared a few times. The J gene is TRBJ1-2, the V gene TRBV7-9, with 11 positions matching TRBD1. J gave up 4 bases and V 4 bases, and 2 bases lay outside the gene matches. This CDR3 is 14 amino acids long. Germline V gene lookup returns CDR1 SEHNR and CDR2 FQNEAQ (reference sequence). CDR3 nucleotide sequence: TGTGCCAGCAGCTATGGGACAGGGGGCTATGGCTACACCTTC. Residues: CASSYGTGGYGYTF. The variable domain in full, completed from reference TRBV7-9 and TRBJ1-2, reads DTGVSQNPRHKITKRGQNVTFRCDPISEHNRLYWYRQTLGQGPEFLTYFQNEAQLEKSRLLSDRFSAERPKGSFSTLEIQRTEQGDSAMYLCASSYGTGGYGYTFGSGTRLTVV.

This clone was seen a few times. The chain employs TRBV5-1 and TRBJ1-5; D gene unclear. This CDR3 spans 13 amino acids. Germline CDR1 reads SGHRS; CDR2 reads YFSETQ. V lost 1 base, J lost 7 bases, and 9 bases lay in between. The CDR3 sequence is CASSLRQGQPQHF. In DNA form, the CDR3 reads TGCGCCAGCAGCTTGAGACAAGGCCAGCCCCAGCATTTT.

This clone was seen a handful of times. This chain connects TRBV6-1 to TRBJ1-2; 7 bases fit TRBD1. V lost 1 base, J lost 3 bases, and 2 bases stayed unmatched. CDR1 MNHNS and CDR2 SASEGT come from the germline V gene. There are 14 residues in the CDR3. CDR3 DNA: TGTGCCAGCAGTGAAGAACAGGGGTACTATGGCTACACCTTC. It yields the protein CASSEEQGYYGYTF.

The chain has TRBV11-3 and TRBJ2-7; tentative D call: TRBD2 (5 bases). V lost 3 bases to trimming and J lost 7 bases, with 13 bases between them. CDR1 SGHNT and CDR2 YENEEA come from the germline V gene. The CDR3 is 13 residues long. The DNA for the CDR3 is TGTGCCAGCAGCTTGGGAGCCCAGAGGGAGCAGTACTTC. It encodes CASSLGAQREQYF.

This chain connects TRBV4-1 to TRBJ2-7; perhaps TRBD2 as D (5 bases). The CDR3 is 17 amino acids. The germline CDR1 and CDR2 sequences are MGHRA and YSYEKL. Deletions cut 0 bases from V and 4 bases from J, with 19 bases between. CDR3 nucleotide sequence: TGCGCCAGCAGCCAAGAGAGGGCGGGCCGGTCTAAGTACGAGCAGTACTTC. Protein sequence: CASSQERAGRSKYEQYF.